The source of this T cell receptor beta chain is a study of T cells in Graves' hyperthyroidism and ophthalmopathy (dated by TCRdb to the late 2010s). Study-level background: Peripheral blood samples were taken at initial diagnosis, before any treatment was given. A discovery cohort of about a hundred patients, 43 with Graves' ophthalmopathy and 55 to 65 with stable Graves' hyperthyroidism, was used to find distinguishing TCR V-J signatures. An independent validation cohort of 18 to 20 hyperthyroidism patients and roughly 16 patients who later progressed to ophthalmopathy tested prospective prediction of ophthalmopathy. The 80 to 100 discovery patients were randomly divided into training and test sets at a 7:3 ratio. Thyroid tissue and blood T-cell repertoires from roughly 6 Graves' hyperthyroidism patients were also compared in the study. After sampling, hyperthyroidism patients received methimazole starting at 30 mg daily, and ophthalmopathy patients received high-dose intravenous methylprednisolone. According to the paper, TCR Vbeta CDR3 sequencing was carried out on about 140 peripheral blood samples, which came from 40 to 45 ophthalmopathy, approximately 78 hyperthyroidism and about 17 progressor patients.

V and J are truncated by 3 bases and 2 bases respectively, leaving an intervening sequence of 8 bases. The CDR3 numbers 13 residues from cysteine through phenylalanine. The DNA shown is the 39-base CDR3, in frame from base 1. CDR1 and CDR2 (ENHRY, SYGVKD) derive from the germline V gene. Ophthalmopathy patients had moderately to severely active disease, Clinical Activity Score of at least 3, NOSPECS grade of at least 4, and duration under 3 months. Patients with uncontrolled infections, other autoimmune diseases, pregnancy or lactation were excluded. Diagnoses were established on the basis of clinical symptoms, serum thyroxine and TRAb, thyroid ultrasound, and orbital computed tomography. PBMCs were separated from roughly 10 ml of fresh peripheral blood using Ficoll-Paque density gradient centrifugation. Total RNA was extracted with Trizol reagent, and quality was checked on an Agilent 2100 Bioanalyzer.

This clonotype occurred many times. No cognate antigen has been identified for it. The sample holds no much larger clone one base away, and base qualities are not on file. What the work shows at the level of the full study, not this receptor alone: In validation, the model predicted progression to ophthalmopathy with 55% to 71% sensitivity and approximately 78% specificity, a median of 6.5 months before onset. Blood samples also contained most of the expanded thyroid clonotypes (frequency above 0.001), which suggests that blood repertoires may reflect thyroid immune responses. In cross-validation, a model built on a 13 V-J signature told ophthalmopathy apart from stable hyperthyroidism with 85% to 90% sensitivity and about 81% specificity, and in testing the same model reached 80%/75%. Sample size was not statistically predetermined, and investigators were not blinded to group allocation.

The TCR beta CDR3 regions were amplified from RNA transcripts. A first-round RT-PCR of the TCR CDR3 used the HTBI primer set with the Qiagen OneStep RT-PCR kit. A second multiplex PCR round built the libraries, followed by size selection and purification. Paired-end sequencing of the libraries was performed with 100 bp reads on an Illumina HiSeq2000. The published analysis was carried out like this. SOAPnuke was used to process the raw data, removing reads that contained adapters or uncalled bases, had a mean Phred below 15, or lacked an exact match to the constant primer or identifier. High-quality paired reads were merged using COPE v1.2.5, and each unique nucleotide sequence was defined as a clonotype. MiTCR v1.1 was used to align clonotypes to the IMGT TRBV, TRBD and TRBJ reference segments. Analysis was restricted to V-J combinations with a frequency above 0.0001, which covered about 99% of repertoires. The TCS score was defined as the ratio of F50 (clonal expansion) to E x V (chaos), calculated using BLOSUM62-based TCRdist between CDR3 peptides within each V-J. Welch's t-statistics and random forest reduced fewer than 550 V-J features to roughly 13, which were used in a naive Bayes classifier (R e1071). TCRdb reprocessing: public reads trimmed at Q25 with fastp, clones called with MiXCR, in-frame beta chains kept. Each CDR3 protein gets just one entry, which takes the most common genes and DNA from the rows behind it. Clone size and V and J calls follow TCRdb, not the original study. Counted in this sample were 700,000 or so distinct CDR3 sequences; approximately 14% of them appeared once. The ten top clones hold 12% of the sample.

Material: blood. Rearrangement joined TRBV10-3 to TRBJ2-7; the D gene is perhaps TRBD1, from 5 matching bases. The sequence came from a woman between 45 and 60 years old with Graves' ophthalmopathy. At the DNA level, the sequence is TGTGCCATCAGTGATAGGGGTCCCTACGAGCAGTACTTC. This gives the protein CAISDRGPYEQYF.